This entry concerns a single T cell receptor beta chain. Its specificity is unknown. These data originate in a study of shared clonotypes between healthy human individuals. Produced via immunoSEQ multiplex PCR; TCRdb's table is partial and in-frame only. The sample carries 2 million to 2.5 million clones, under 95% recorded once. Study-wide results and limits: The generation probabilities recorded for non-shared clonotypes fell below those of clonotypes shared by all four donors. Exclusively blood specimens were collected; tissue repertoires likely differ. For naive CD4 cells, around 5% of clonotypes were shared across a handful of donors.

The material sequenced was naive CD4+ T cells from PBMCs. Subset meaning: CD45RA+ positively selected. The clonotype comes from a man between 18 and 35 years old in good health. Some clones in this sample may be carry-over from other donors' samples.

The CDR3 loop reads CASSFVRRNQPQHF. CDR3 nucleotides: TGTGCCAGCAGTTTTGTACGGCGAAATCAGCCCCAGCATTTT. The chain recombines TRBV28 with TRBJ1-5; no clear D gene. CDR3 length equals 14 residues. In germline, CDR1 is MDHEN, CDR2 SYDVKM. Trimming removed 3 bases at V and 4 bases at J, with 10 bases between. Using reference TRBV28 and TRBJ1-5 for the parts outside the CDR3, the full variable domain is DVKVTQSSRYLVKRTGEKVFLECVQDMDHENMFWYRQDPGLGLRLIYFSYDVKMKEKGDIPEGYSVSREKKERFSLILESASTNQTSMYLCASSFVRRNQPQHFGDGTRLSIL.